This T cell receptor beta chain is from a study of CD8+CD57+ T cells in acquired aplastic anemia. Study context: Sorted CD4+ plus CD8+ cells gave DNA averaging around 3 ug. Healthy donor CD4+ cell samples had a mean of roughly 10 million reads. Study-wide findings and caveats: No significant difference in CD8+ Simpson's diversity was found between patients and controls. The same twenty-nine CD8+ CDR3 sequences occurred in patients and in controls.

For CDR3 and TCR beta VDJ profiling, genomic DNA was the template used. TCRdb reprocessed the reads via MiXCR and lists one record per CDR3 protein. The top ten hold over 0.95% of the sample, which has over 150,000 distinct CDR3 sequences, approximately 40% seen once. V dropped 2 bases and J dropped 5 bases, with 8 bases sitting between them. This CDR3 contains 13 residues. Germline V gives CDR1 SGDLS, CDR2 YYNGEE. This clonotype occurred once. The antigen remains undetermined. The genes are TRBV9 and TRBJ2-1; D ambiguous. The sequence came from a human donor in good health. Input material: sorted CD4+, CD8+, or CD8+CD57+ T cells (not recorded which) from PBMCs. CDR3 loop: CASSVGINNEQFF. The CDR3, as DNA: TGTGCCAGCAGCGTGGGGATAAACAATGAGCAGTTCTTC.